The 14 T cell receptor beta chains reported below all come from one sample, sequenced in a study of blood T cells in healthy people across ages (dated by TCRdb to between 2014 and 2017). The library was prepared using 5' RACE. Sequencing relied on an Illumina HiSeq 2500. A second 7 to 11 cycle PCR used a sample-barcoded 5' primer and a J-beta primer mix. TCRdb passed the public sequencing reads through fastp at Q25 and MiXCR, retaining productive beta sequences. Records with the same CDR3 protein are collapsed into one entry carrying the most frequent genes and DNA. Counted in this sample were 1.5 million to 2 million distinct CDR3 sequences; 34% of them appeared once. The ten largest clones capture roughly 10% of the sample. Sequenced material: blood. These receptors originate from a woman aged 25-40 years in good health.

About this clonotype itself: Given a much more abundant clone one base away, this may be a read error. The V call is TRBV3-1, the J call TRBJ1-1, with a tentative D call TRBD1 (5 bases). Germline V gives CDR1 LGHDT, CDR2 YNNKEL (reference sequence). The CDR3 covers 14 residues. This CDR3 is CAGSQVGADTEAFF. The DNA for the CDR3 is TGTGCCGGCAGCCAAGTCGGGGCCGACACTGAAGCTTTCTTT. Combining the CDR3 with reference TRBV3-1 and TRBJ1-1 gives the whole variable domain DTAVSQTPKYLVTQMGNDKSIKCEQNLGHDTMYWYKQDSKKFLKIMFSYNNKELIINETVPNRFSPKSPDKAHLNLHINSLELGDSAVYFCAGSQVGADTEAFFGQGTRLTVV.

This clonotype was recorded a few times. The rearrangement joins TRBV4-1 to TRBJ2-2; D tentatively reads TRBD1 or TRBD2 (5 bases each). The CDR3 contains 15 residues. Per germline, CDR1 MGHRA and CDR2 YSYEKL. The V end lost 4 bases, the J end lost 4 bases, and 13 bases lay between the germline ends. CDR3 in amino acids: CASSPPGGSTGELFF. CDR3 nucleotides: TGCGCCAGCAGCCCCCCTGGGGGAAGCACCGGGGAGCTGTTTTTT.

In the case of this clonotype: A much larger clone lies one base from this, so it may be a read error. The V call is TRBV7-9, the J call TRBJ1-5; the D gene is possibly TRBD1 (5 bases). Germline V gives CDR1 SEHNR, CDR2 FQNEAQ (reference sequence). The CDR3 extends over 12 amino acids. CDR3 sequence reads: CASGLGDQPQHF. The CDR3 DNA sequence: TGTGCCAGCGGCTTGGGGGATCAGCCCCAGCATTTT.

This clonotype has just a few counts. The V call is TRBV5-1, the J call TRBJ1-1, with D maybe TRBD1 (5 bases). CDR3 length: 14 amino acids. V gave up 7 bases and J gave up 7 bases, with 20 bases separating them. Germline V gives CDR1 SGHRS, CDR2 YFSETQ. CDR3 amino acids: CASELGAGYGEAFF. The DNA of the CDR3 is TGCGCCAGCGAGTTAGGGGCAGGGTATGGTGAAGCTTTCTTT.

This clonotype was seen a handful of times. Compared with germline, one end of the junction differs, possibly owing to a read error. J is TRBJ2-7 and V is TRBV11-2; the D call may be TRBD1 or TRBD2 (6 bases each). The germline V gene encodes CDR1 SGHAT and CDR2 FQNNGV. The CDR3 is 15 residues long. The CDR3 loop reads CASSLGGLFSYEQYF. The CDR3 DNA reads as TGTGCCAGCAGTTTAGGGGGGTTGTTCTCCTACGAGCAGTACTTC.

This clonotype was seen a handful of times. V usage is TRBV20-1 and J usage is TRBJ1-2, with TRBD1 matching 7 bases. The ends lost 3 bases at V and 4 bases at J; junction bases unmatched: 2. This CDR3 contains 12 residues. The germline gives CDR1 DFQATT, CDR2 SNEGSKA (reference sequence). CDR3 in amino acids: CSARQGVYGYTF. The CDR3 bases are TGCAGTGCTAGGCAGGGGGTCTATGGCTACACCTTC.

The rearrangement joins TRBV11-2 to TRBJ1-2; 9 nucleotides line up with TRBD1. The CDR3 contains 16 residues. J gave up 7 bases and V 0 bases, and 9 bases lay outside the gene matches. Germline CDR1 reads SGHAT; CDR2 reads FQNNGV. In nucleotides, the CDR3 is TGTGCCAGCAGCTTAGAGCCTTGGACAGGGGAGGGTGGCTACACCTTC. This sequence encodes CASSLEPWTGEGGYTF.

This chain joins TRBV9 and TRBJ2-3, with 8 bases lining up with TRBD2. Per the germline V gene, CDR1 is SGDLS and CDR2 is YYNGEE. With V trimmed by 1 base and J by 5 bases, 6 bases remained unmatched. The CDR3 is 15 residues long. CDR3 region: CASSVTGGPEDTQYF. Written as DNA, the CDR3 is TGTGCCAGCAGCGTAACGGGGGGGCCGGAAGATACGCAGTATTTT. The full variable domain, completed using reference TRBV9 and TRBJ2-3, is DSGVTQTPKHLITATGQRVTLRCSPRSGDLSVYWYQQSLDQGLQFLIQYYNGEERAKGNILERFSAQQFPDLHSELNLSSLELGDSALYFCASSVTGGPEDTQYFGPGTRLTVL.

CDR3 protein: CASSSRTSGTGAGELFF. The DNA for the CDR3 is TGTGCCAGCAGTTCAAGGACTAGCGGGACTGGAGCCGGGGAGCTGTTTTTT. This sequence joins TRBV28 and TRBJ2-2, with 12 bases fitting TRBD2. The CDR3 is 17 amino acids. After removal of 4 bases from V and 6 bases from J, the junction contained 9 bases not matched to a gene. Germline CDR1 is MDHEN and CDR2 is SYDVKM. The complete variable domain, with remaining parts taken from reference TRBV28 and TRBJ2-2, reads DVKVTQSSRYLVKRTGEKVFLECVQDMDHENMFWYRQDPGLGLRLIYFSYDVKMKEKGDIPEGYSVSREKKERFSLILESASTNQTSMYLCASSSRTSGTGAGELFFGEGSRLTVL.

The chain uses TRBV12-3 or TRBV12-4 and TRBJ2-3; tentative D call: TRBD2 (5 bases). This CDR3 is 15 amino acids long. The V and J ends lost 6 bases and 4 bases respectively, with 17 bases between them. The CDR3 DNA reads TGTGCCAGCAGCTTTCCGCGGGTTAGCGCAGATACGCAGTATTTT. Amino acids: CASSFPRVSADTQYF.

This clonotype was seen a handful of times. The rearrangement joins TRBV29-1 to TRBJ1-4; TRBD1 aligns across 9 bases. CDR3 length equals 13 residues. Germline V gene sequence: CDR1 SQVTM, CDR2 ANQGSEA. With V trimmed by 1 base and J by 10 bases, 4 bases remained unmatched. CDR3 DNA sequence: TGCAGCGTTGAAGGGGACAGGGACGGAAAACTGTTTTTT. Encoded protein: CSVEGDRDGKLFF.

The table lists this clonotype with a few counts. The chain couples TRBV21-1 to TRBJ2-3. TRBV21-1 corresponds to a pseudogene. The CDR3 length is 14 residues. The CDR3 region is CASSGITYTDTQYF. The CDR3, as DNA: TGTGCCAGCAGCGGGATCACCTACACAGATACGCAGTATTTT.

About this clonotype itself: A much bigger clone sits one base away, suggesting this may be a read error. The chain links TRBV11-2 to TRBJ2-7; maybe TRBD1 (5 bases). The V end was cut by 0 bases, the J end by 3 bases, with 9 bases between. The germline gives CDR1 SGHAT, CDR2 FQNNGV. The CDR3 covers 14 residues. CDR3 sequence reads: CASSLEAGLYEQYF. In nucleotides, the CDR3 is TGTGCCAGCAGCTTAGAGGCAGGGCTCTACGAGCAGTACTTC.

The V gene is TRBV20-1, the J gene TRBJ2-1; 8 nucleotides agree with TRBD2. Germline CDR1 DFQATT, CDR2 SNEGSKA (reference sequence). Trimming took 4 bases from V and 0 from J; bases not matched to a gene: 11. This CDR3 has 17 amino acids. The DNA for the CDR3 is TGCAGTGCTACCCACCGCCCCAGCGGGAGCTCCTACAATGAGCAGTTCTTC. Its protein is CSATHRPSGSSYNEQFF.